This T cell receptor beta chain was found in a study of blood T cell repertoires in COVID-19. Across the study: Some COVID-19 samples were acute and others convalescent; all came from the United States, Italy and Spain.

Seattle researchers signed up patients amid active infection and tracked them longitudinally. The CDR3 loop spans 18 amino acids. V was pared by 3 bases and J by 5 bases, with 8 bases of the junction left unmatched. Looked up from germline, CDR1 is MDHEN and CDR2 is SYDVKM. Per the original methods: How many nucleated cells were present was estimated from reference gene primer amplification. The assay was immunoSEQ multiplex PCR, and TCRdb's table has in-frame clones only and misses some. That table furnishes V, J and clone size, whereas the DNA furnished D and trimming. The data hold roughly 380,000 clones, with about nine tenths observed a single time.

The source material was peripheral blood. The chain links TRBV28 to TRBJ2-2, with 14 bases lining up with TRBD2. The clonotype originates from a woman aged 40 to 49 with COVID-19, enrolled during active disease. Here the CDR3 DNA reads TGTGCCAGCAGTTTTTCTCGACTAGCGGGAGGGCAAACCGGGGAGCTGTTTTTT. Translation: CASSFSRLAGGQTGELFF.